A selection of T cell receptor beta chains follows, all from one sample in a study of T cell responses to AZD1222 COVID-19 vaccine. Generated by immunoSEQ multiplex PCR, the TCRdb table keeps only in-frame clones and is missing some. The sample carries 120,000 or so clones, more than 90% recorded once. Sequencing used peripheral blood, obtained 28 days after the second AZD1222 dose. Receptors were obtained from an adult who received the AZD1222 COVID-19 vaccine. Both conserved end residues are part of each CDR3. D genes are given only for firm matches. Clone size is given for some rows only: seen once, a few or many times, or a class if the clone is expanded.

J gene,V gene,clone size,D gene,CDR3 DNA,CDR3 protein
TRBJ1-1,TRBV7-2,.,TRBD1,TGTGCCAGCAGCCCGGGACAGACCAGCACTGAAGCTTTCTTT,CASSPGQTSTEAFF
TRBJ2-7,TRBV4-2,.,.,TGTGCCAGCAGCCACCAATACGGGACACCCCTCTACGAGCAGTACTTC,CASSHQYGTPLYEQYF
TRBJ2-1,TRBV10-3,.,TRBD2,TGTGCCATCAGTGCTTCCGGGACTAGGAGGGGGTACAATGAGCAGTTCTTC,CAISASGTRRGYNEQFF
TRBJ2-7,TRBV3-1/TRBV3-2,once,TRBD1,TGTGCCAGCAGTCGGACAGGGGCCCCCTACGAGCAGTACTTC,CASSRTGAPYEQYF
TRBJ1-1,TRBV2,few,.,TGTGCCAGCAGTGAAAGGGGTTACACTGAAGCTTTCTTT,CASSERGYTEAFF
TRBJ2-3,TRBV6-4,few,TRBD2,TGTGCCAGCAGTGCTAGCGGGGGGGCCACAGATACGCAGTATTTT,CASSASGGATDTQYF
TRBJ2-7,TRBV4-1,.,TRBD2,TGCGCCAGCAGCCAAGGACTAGCGGGGGGGTACGAGCAGTACTTC,CASSQGLAGGYEQYF
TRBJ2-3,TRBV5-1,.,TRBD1,TGCGCCAGCAGCTTGGCTTGGGACAGGACAGATACGCAGTATTTT,CASSLAWDRTDTQYF
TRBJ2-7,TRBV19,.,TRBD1,TGTGCCAGTAGTCCCTCGGGACAGGGGTCGATCTACGAGCAGTACTTC,CASSPSGQGSIYEQYF
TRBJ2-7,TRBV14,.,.,TGTGCCAGCAGCCAGCAGGGCTCCCCCCACGAGCAGTACTTC,CASSQQGSPHEQYF
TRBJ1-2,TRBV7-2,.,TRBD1,TGTGCCAGCAGCCAGGGGGGACAGGGGGCTTATGGCTACACCTTC,CASSQGGQGAYGYTF
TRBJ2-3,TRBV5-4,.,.,TGTGCCAGCAGCCCCGGGGCAGCCTCTAGCACAGATACGCAGTATTTT,CASSPGAASSTDTQYF
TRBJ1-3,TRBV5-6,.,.,TGTGCCAGCAGCGGGTGGTGGTCGGGGGTGGAATCTGGAAACACCATATATTTT,CASSGWWSGVESGNTIYF
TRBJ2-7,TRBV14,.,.,TGTGCCAGCAGCCAATTATCCTACGAGCAGTACTTC,CASSQLSYEQYF
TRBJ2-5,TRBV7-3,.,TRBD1,TGTGCCAGCAGCCCGGGACAGGGGTATTTGGAGACCCAGTACTTC,CASSPGQGYLETQYF